The T cell receptor beta chain described here comes from a study of shared clonotypes between healthy human individuals. Naive CD8 cells comprised CD45RO-negative, CCR7-positively selected cells, excluding terminally differentiated effector memory CD45RA+ cells. Genomic DNA belonging to each subset was distributed in equal measure over several immunoSEQ plates. Data came from immunoSEQ multiplex PCR; TCRdb stores just in-frame clones and leaves some out. The repertoire consists of around 2,100,000 clones, with approximately 94% occurring once and the leading ten covering 1% to 1.5%. The germline V gene encodes CDR1 MNHEY and CDR2 SMNVEV (reference sequence). The CDR3 runs to 14 residues. V was shortened by 0 bases and J by 5 bases, with 8 bases between the two germline ends.

This chain connects TRBV27 to TRBJ2-1, with no clear D. This TCR derives from a man between 18 and 35 years old in good health. The sample comprised naive CD8+ T cells sorted from blood. The CDR3 DNA follows: TGTGCCAGCAGTTTATCGGAAGTAAACAATGAGCAGTTCTTC. It is translated as CASSLSEVNNEQFF.